This T cell receptor (beta chain) was obtained from a study of regulatory T cells in long-lasting Graves disease. Study as a whole: Antithyroid drug exposure in newly diagnosed Graves' patients had lasted under 3 months.

CDR1 and CDR2 from the germline V gene are DFQATT and SNEGSKA (reference sequence). The CDR3 consists of 15 residues. The time point denotes: newly diagnosed GD, antithyroid drugs for less than 3 months. PBMC RNA was the source of the TCR library. A word on this clonotype: A read error may account for a junction end that differs from germline.

TCR beta libraries were built with iRepertoire HTBI primers and Arm-PCR of CDR3 regions. TCRdb redid the calling of the multiplex PCR reads with MiXCR, one entry per CDR3 protein. The sample gives hundreds of thousands of distinct CDR3 sequences, around 12% of which show up once; around 10% is in the top ten. This same sample was also taken into another study, of T cells in Graves' hyperthyroidism and ophthalmopathy.

V and J are TRBV20-1 and TRBJ2-6; D may correspond to TRBD1 or TRBD2 (5 bases each). Material: peripheral blood mononuclear cells (PBMCs), obtained at new diagnosis, from a patient treated with antithyroid drugs. This TCR derives from a woman aged 25-40 years with Graves disease. Written as DNA, the CDR3 is TGCAGTGCTAACCGGGGTGGGTCTGGGGCCGACGTCCTGACTTTC. Translation gives CSANRGGSGADVLTF.